These T cell receptor beta chains were read from a single sample in a study of blood T cell repertoires in COVID-19. Assay: immunoSEQ multiplex PCR; the TCRdb copy retains only in-frame clones and omits some. The sample includes 100,000 to 150,000 clones, approximately 74% of them seen just once. Sequencing input: peripheral blood. The receptors come from a man between 60 and 75 years old with acute or convalescent COVID-19. Both conserved end residues are part of each CDR3. D genes are given only for firm matches. Rows give clone size only sometimes, using once, few, many, or a class for an expanded clone.

clone_size: once
j_call: TRBJ2-3
v_call: TRBV5-4
d_call: .
cdr3_aa: CASSLSSESLDTQYF
cdr3_nt: TGTGCCAGCAGTCTGTCTAGCGAATCCCTAGATACGCAGTATTTT

clone_size: .
j_call: TRBJ1-1
v_call: TRBV7-9
d_call: .
cdr3_aa: CASSPRGGSRTEAFF
cdr3_nt: TGTGCCAGCAGCCCCCGGGGAGGGTCGAGGACTGAAGCTTTCTTT

clone_size: .
j_call: TRBJ1-1
v_call: TRBV28
d_call: .
cdr3_aa: CASSPRPRFAEAFF
cdr3_nt: TGTGCCAGCAGTCCCCGCCCACGGTTCGCTGAAGCTTTCTTT

clone_size: .
j_call: TRBJ2-1
v_call: TRBV19
d_call: .
cdr3_aa: CASSAGAAEYPHNEQFF
cdr3_nt: TGTGCCAGTAGTGCTGGAGCGGCGGAGTACCCCCACAATGAGCAGTTCTTC

clone_size: .
j_call: TRBJ2-2
v_call: TRBV18
d_call: .
cdr3_aa: CASSPNMRAESGELFF
cdr3_nt: TGTGCCAGCTCACCAAATATGAGGGCGGAATCCGGGGAGCTGTTTTTT

clone_size: .
j_call: TRBJ1-5
v_call: TRBV5-4
d_call: .
cdr3_aa: CASSLGPNQPQHF
cdr3_nt: TGTGCCAGCAGCTTGGGGCCCAATCAGCCCCAGCATTTT

clone_size: .
j_call: TRBJ1-6
v_call: TRBV4-1
d_call: .
cdr3_aa: CASSQVANSPLHF
cdr3_nt: TGCGCCAGCAGCCAAGTTGCCAACAGTCCCCTCCACTTT

clone_size: .
j_call: TRBJ2-1
v_call: TRBV18
d_call: .
cdr3_aa: CASSRSRGEQFF
cdr3_nt: TGTGCCAGCTCACGATCTAGAGGTGAGCAGTTCTTC

clone_size: few
j_call: TRBJ1-5
v_call: TRBV18
d_call: TRBD1
cdr3_aa: CASSGDRGQPQHF
cdr3_nt: TGTGCCAGCTCCGGGGACAGGGGACAGCCCCAGCATTTT

clone_size: .
j_call: TRBJ1-2
v_call: TRBV3-1/TRBV3-2
d_call: .
cdr3_aa: CASSQGPGTVYGYTF
cdr3_nt: TGTGCCAGCAGCCAAGGGCCGGGAACTGTCTATGGCTACACCTTC

clone_size: .
j_call: TRBJ1-1
v_call: TRBV5-1
d_call: .
cdr3_aa: CASSDGQSNTEAFF
cdr3_nt: TGCGCCAGCAGCGACGGACAGAGCAACACTGAAGCTTTCTTT

clone_size: .
j_call: TRBJ1-5
v_call: TRBV27
d_call: .
cdr3_aa: CASRTQGHSNQPQHF
cdr3_nt: TGTGCCAGCAGAACTCAGGGGCATAGCAATCAGCCCCAGCATTTT

clone_size: .
j_call: TRBJ2-3
v_call: TRBV9
d_call: .
cdr3_aa: CASSVDLVGTDTQYF
cdr3_nt: TGTGCCAGCAGCGTAGATCTAGTGGGCACAGATACGCAGTATTTT

clone_size: .
j_call: TRBJ2-7
v_call: TRBV24-1
d_call: TRBD1
cdr3_aa: CATSETGGLMDEQYF
cdr3_nt: TGTGCCACCAGTGAAACAGGGGGCTTAATGGACGAGCAGTACTTC

clone_size: .
j_call: TRBJ2-3
v_call: TRBV20-1
d_call: TRBD1
cdr3_aa: CSAGGQGALDTQYF
cdr3_nt: TGCAGTGCTGGTGGACAGGGGGCGTTAGATACGCAGTATTTT

clone_size: few
j_call: TRBJ2-1
v_call: TRBV20-1
d_call: .
cdr3_aa: CSASRRASNEQFF
cdr3_nt: TGCAGTGCTAGTCGGCGGGCCTCCAATGAGCAGTTCTTC

clone_size: many
j_call: TRBJ1-2
v_call: TRBV20-1
d_call: .
cdr3_aa: CSASGTNRDTNNYGYTF
cdr3_nt: TGCAGTGCTAGTGGAACGAACCGGGACACCAATAACTATGGCTACACCTTC

clone_size: .
j_call: TRBJ2-7
v_call: TRBV6-1
d_call: TRBD2
cdr3_aa: CASSEPGGSSYEQYF
cdr3_nt: TGTGCCAGCAGTGAACCCGGGGGGAGCTCCTACGAGCAGTACTTC

clone_size: .
j_call: TRBJ2-7
v_call: TRBV13
d_call: .
cdr3_aa: CASSSRAHEQYF
cdr3_nt: TGTGCCAGCAGCTCCCGAGCCCACGAGCAGTACTTC

clone_size: .
j_call: TRBJ1-1
v_call: TRBV12-3/TRBV12-4
d_call: .
cdr3_aa: CASSVSITEAFF
cdr3_nt: TGTGCCAGCAGTGTTTCTATCACTGAAGCTTTCTTT

clone_size: once
j_call: TRBJ1-5
v_call: TRBV30
d_call: .
cdr3_aa: CAWSVQDNQPQHF
cdr3_nt: TGTGCCTGGAGTGTACAGGACAATCAGCCCCAGCATTTT

clone_size: few
j_call: TRBJ1-2
v_call: TRBV11-2
d_call: TRBD1
cdr3_aa: CASSDRGLVYGYTF
cdr3_nt: TGTGCCAGTAGCGACAGGGGGCTTGTCTATGGCTACACCTTC

clone_size: few
j_call: TRBJ2-3
v_call: TRBV19
d_call: TRBD2
cdr3_aa: CASSILAGGLTVRDTQYF
cdr3_nt: TGTGCCAGTAGTATATTGGCGGGAGGCCTGACTGTTAGAGATACGCAGTATTTT

clone_size: .
j_call: TRBJ2-2
v_call: TRBV27
d_call: .
cdr3_aa: CASSLRQANTGELFF
cdr3_nt: TGTGCCAGCAGTCTCCGACAGGCGAACACCGGGGAGCTGTTTTTT

clone_size: .
j_call: TRBJ2-3
v_call: TRBV29-1
d_call: .
cdr3_aa: CSAEDRRVTDTQYF
cdr3_nt: TGCAGCGCCGAAGACAGGCGTGTTACAGATACGCAGTATTTT

clone_size: .
j_call: TRBJ2-7
v_call: TRBV30
d_call: TRBD2
cdr3_aa: CAWSRLAGDYEQYF
cdr3_nt: TGTGCCTGGAGTCGACTAGCGGGGGACTACGAGCAGTACTTC

clone_size: .
j_call: TRBJ1-1
v_call: TRBV20-1
d_call: .
cdr3_aa: CSASREANTEAFF
cdr3_nt: TGCAGTGCTAGTCGGGAGGCGAACACTGAAGCTTTCTTT

clone_size: .
j_call: TRBJ1-2
v_call: TRBV24-1
d_call: TRBD1
cdr3_aa: CATSDTRTGDYGYTF
cdr3_nt: TGTGCCACCAGTGACACTCGGACAGGGGACTATGGCTACACCTTC

clone_size: .
j_call: TRBJ2-7
v_call: TRBV7-6
d_call: .
cdr3_aa: CASSLNRASTYEQYF
cdr3_nt: TGTGCCAGCAGCTTAAACAGGGCCAGCACCTACGAGCAGTACTTC

clone_size: .
j_call: TRBJ2-4
v_call: TRBV2
d_call: TRBD2
cdr3_aa: CASSEASGRIAKNIQYF
cdr3_nt: TGTGCCAGCAGTGAGGCTAGCGGGAGGATAGCCAAAAACATTCAGTACTTC

clone_size: .
j_call: TRBJ1-2
v_call: TRBV30
d_call: TRBD1
cdr3_aa: CAWSDRVKGYTF
cdr3_nt: TGTGCCTGGAGCGACAGGGTTAAAGGCTACACCTTC

clone_size: once
j_call: TRBJ1-6
v_call: TRBV19
d_call: .
cdr3_aa: CASSIPGSPLHF
cdr3_nt: TGTGCCAGTAGTATCCCGGGGTCACCCCTCCACTTT

clone_size: .
j_call: TRBJ2-3
v_call: TRBV7-9
d_call: .
cdr3_aa: CASSTLGTDTQYF
cdr3_nt: TGTGCCAGCAGCACACTAGGCACAGATACGCAGTATTTT

clone_size: few
j_call: TRBJ1-6
v_call: TRBV18
d_call: .
cdr3_aa: CASSPETANSPLHF
cdr3_nt: TGTGCCAGCTCACCAGAGACAGCCAATTCACCCCTCCACTTT

clone_size: .
j_call: TRBJ1-2
v_call: TRBV29-1
d_call: TRBD1
cdr3_aa: CSVGTGTGGHGYTF
cdr3_nt: TGCAGCGTGGGGACCGGGACAGGGGGTCATGGCTACACCTTC

clone_size: .
j_call: TRBJ1-6
v_call: TRBV5-1
d_call: TRBD1
cdr3_aa: CASSPREGGGSNSPLHF
cdr3_nt: TGCGCCAGCAGCCCCCGGGAGGGAGGGGGCTCGAATTCACCCCTCCACTTT

clone_size: few
j_call: TRBJ2-6
v_call: TRBV27
d_call: TRBD1
cdr3_aa: CASSRHRGYETGANVLTF
cdr3_nt: TGTGCCAGCAGCCGTCACAGGGGTTATGAAACTGGGGCCAACGTCCTGACTTTC

clone_size: .
j_call: TRBJ1-2
v_call: TRBV19
d_call: .
cdr3_aa: CASSIYPTGYTF
cdr3_nt: TGTGCCAGTAGTATCTATCCAACGGGCTACACCTTC

clone_size: .
j_call: TRBJ1-2
v_call: TRBV5-1
d_call: .
cdr3_aa: CASSLLATGYGYTF
cdr3_nt: TGCGCCAGCAGCTTGTTGGCGACAGGCTATGGCTACACCTTC

clone_size: .
j_call: TRBJ2-1
v_call: TRBV5-1
d_call: .
cdr3_aa: CASSLGSGVNEQFF
cdr3_nt: TGCGCCAGCAGCTTGGGTTCAGGGGTGAATGAGCAGTTCTTC

clone_size: .
j_call: TRBJ2-1
v_call: TRBV19
d_call: TRBD1
cdr3_aa: CASSARTGGNYNEQFF
cdr3_nt: TGTGCCAGTAGTGCCCGGACAGGGGGCAACTACAATGAGCAGTTCTTC

clone_size: .
j_call: TRBJ1-2
v_call: TRBV9
d_call: .
cdr3_aa: CASSLSGRAGYTF
cdr3_nt: TGTGCCAGCAGCCTCTCTGGGAGGGCGGGCTACACCTTC

clone_size: .
j_call: TRBJ2-7
v_call: TRBV11-2
d_call: .
cdr3_aa: CASSLDFSVSYEQYF
cdr3_nt: TGTGCCAGCAGCTTAGATTTCTCTGTCTCCTACGAGCAGTACTTC

clone_size: once
j_call: TRBJ1-1
v_call: TRBV6-5
d_call: .
cdr3_aa: CASTPGGADTEAFF
cdr3_nt: TGTGCCAGCACCCCGGGGGGGGCGGACACTGAAGCTTTCTTT

clone_size: .
j_call: TRBJ2-1
v_call: TRBV18
d_call: .
cdr3_aa: CASSLRTAEYNEQFF
cdr3_nt: TGTGCCAGCTCACTCCGGACAGCCGAATACAATGAGCAGTTCTTC

clone_size: .
j_call: TRBJ1-2
v_call: TRBV6-5
d_call: TRBD1
cdr3_aa: CASSRGRGGYTF
cdr3_nt: TGTGCCAGCAGCAGGGGGCGCGGCGGCTACACCTTC

clone_size: .
j_call: TRBJ2-3
v_call: TRBV12-5
d_call: .
cdr3_aa: CASGNGQTSTDTQYF
cdr3_nt: TGTGCTAGTGGTAATGGACAGACTAGCACAGATACGCAGTATTTT

clone_size: .
j_call: TRBJ1-2
v_call: TRBV10-1
d_call: .
cdr3_aa: CASSELQNYGYTF
cdr3_nt: TGCGCCAGCAGTGAGCTTCAGAACTATGGCTACACCTTC

clone_size: .
j_call: TRBJ2-2
v_call: TRBV3-1/TRBV3-2
d_call: TRBD2
cdr3_aa: CASSQLGTSGSGGELFF
cdr3_nt: TGTGCCAGCAGCCAACTCGGGACTAGCGGGAGTGGCGGGGAGCTGTTTTTT

clone_size: .
j_call: TRBJ2-4
v_call: TRBV3-1/TRBV3-2
d_call: .
cdr3_aa: CASSQGGIGLAKNIQYF
cdr3_nt: TGTGCCAGCAGCCAAGGTGGTATCGGACTAGCCAAAAACATTCAGTACTTC

clone_size: .
j_call: TRBJ1-1
v_call: TRBV11-2
d_call: TRBD1
cdr3_aa: CASSNIRTGRFAEAFF
cdr3_nt: TGTGCCAGCAGCAATATCCGGACAGGGCGATTCGCTGAAGCTTTCTTT

clone_size: .
j_call: TRBJ1-2
v_call: TRBV19
d_call: TRBD1
cdr3_aa: CASSRRTGADYGYTF
cdr3_nt: TGTGCCAGTAGTAGGAGGACAGGGGCGGACTATGGCTACACCTTC

clone_size: few
j_call: TRBJ2-7
v_call: TRBV15
d_call: .
cdr3_aa: CATSRGAAYEQYF
cdr3_nt: TGTGCCACCAGCAGAGGGGCCGCTTACGAGCAGTACTTC

clone_size: .
j_call: TRBJ2-3
v_call: TRBV5-1
d_call: TRBD1
cdr3_aa: CASSSLTGSTDTQYF
cdr3_nt: TGCGCCAGCAGCTCGCTGACAGGGAGCACAGATACGCAGTATTTT

clone_size: .
j_call: TRBJ2-7
v_call: TRBV15
d_call: TRBD2
cdr3_aa: CATSGGLAGGGYEQYF
cdr3_nt: TGTGCCACCAGCGGGGGACTAGCGGGAGGGGGCTACGAGCAGTACTTC